Listed here are 21 T cell receptor beta chains from one sample, sequenced in a study of shared clonotypes between healthy human individuals. Generated by immunoSEQ multiplex PCR, the TCRdb table keeps only in-frame clones and is missing some. The data contain approximately 500,000 clones, approximately 82% of them seen just once; the ten biggest clones take up more than 10%. Source material: PBMCs. Receptors were obtained from a woman between 40 and 50 years old in good health. Some clones in this sample may be carry-over from other donors' samples.

This CDR3 reads CASSLTGAGNTIYF. The CDR3, as DNA: TGTGCCAGCAGCCTAACAGGGGCTGGAAACACCATATATTTT. The rearrangement uses TRBV5-6 and TRBJ1-3, with TRBD1 identical over 7 bases. V was clipped by 4 bases and J by 2 bases; unmatched bases: 3. Germline assignment: CDR1 SGHDT and CDR2 YYEEEE. The CDR3 sequence is 14 residues long. The variable domain in full, with the rest retrieved from reference TRBV5-6 and TRBJ1-3, is DAGVTQSPTHLIKTRGQQVTLRCSPKSGHDTVSWYQQALGQGPQFIFQYYEEEERQRGNFPDRFSGHQFPNYSSELNVNALLLGDSALYLCASSLTGAGNTIYFGEGSWLTVV.

The chain recombines TRBV7-8 with TRBJ1-4; D gene ambiguous. The CDR3 has 13 residues. CDR1 and CDR2 (germline): SGHVS, FQNEAQ. Trimming left V 1 base short and J 5 bases short, with 5 bases between. The CDR3 DNA reads TGTGCCAGCAGCTTAGACCGCAATGAAAAACTGTTTTTT. Protein sequence: CASSLDRNEKLFF.

The V call is TRBV2, the J call TRBJ2-1, with D possibly being TRBD1 (5 bases). The CDR3 consists of 15 residues. Germline loops: CDR1 SNHLY, CDR2 FYNNEI. With 4 bases removed from V and 1 base from J, the gap between germline ends came to 11 bases. The CDR3 DNA reads as TGTGCCAGCAGTGGGGGCGATGGGTCCTACAATGAGCAGTTCTTC. Translated, it gives CASSGGDGSYNEQFF.

V and J are TRBV18 and TRBJ2-5; D is undetermined. Deletions cut 2 bases from V and 4 bases from J, with 11 bases between. Germline lookup yields CDR1 KGHSH and CDR2 LQKENI. The CDR3 runs 14 residues. Written as DNA, the CDR3 is TGTGCCAGCTCACCAGGGTCCAGCGCAGAGACCCAGTACTTC. Translated, it gives CASSPGSSAETQYF. Together with reference TRBV18 and TRBJ2-5, the CDR3 gives the full variable domain: NAGVMQNPRHLVRRRGQEARLRCSPMKGHSHVYWYRQLPEEGLKFMVYLQKENIIDESGMPKERFSAEFPKEGPSILRIQQVVRGDSAAYFCASSPGSSAETQYFGPGTRLLVL.

The genes are TRBV28 and TRBJ2-1, with 12 bases matching TRBD1. V was pared by 6 bases and J by 4 bases, with 16 bases of the junction left unmatched. CDR3 length equals 19 residues. Germline lookup yields CDR1 MDHEN and CDR2 SYDVKM. The CDR3 reads CASSPPGQGASGSYNEQFF. As DNA, the CDR3 is TGTGCCAGCAGCCCGCCGGGACAGGGGGCCAGCGGGTCTTACAATGAGCAGTTCTTC.

Remarks on this clone: This may stem from a read error, because a much larger clone lies one nucleotide away. The chain carries TRBV28 and TRBJ2-1, with D perhaps matching TRBD2 (6 bases). Trimming removed 6 bases at V and 4 bases at J, with 13 bases between. CDR3 length: 14 residues. CDR1 and CDR2 (germline): MDHEN, SYDVKM. The CDR3 nucleotides are TGTGCCAGCAGCTGGGGACTTGAATACAATGAGCAGTTCTTC. Protein product: CASSWGLEYNEQFF.

This clone was seen repeatedly, ten times or more. The chain links TRBV7-8 to TRBJ2-2; the D gene is possibly TRBD1 (6 bases). Germline CDR1 and CDR2: SGHVS and FQNEAQ. The CDR3 totals 15 residues. V lost 1 base to trimming and J lost 3 bases, with 9 bases between them. CDR3 nucleotides: TGTGCCAGCAGCTTAGACAGGGCCGACACCGGGGAGCTGTTTTTT. As protein: CASSLDRADTGELFF.

V and J are TRBV15 and TRBJ2-7; 7 bases line up with TRBD2. Germline V lookup: CDR1 LNHNV, CDR2 YYDKDF (reference sequence). This CDR3 comprises 15 residues. V gave up 5 bases and J gave up 2 bases; unmatched junction bases: 9. Here the CDR3 reads CATSRRGGSPYEQYF. CDR3 sequence (DNA): TGTGCCACCAGCCGGCGGGGCGGGAGCCCCTACGAGCAGTACTTC.

This clone was observed a few times. This rearrangement joins TRBV6-1 to TRBJ2-7; perhaps TRBD2 as D (6 bases). Per the germline V gene, CDR1 is MNHNS and CDR2 is SASEGT. The CDR3 length is 14 residues. V lost 7 bases, J lost 3 bases, and 16 bases lay in between. In DNA, the CDR3 is TGTGCCAGCATCTCAGGGACTGGATTCTACGAGCAGTACTTC. Translation gives CASISGTGFYEQYF.

This clone showed up just once. The chain couples TRBV28 to TRBJ1-1; TRBD1 agrees at 7 bases. The V and J ends lost 5 bases and 5 bases, in that order; junction bases with no gene match: 17. This CDR3 is built from 17 residues. The germline gives CDR1 MDHEN, CDR2 SYDVKM. The CDR3 region has the DNA TGTGCCAGCAGTGCAATAGGTTTTAGGGGGCCGGAGACTGAAGCTTTCTTT. Amino acids: CASSAIGFRGPETEAFF. The full variable domain, its missing parts supplied by reference TRBV28 and TRBJ1-1, is DVKVTQSSRYLVKRTGEKVFLECVQDMDHENMFWYRQDPGLGLRLIYFSYDVKMKEKGDIPEGYSVSREKKERFSLILESASTNQTSMYLCASSAIGFRGPETEAFFGQGTRLTVV.

This clone was seen a handful of times. The V call is TRBV5-1, the J call TRBJ1-4, with D hard to call. Trimming removed 4 bases at V and 0 bases at J, with 7 bases between. Germline V gene sequence: CDR1 SGHRS, CDR2 YFSETQ. This CDR3 contains 14 residues. The chain's CDR3 is CASSKQSTNEKLFF. The CDR3 DNA reads as TGCGCCAGCAGCAAACAGTCAACTAATGAAAAACTGTTTTTT. The full variable domain, with the rest looked up from reference TRBV5-1 and TRBJ1-4, is KAGVTQTPRYLIKTRGQQVTLSCSPISGHRSVSWYQQTPGQGLQFLFEYFSETQRNKGNFPGRFSGRQFSNSRSEMNVSTLELGDSALYLCASSKQSTNEKLFFGSGTQLSVL.

V is TRBV2 and J is TRBJ1-2; D ambiguous. From germline, CDR1 is SNHLY and CDR2 FYNNEI. V dropped 7 bases and J dropped 0 bases, with 9 bases sitting between them. The CDR3 consists of 13 residues. The CDR3 is CASTAQTNYGYTF. The CDR3 DNA reads TGTGCCAGCACCGCACAGACTAACTATGGCTACACCTTC.

The chain recombines TRBV15 with TRBJ2-1, with 8 bases fitting TRBD2. From germline, CDR1 is LNHNV and CDR2 YYDKDF (reference sequence). The CDR3 runs 15 residues. V shed 5 bases and J 3 bases; nucleotides not matched to a gene: 6. DNA of the CDR3: TGTGCCACCAGCTTAGCGGGACCTAGCTACAATGAGCAGTTCTTC. The encoded protein is CATSLAGPSYNEQFF.

This clone appeared a few times. The rearrangement joins TRBV7-9 to TRBJ1-1, with D perhaps TRBD1 (5 bases). Germline CDR1 reads SEHNR; CDR2 reads FQNEAQ (reference sequence). Trimming removed 1 base at V and 6 bases at J, with 9 bases between. The CDR3 loop spans 13 amino acids. CDR3 sequence: CASSLVGGAEAFF. CDR3 in DNA: TGTGCCAGCAGCTTAGTTGGGGGTGCTGAAGCTTTCTTT.

The CDR3 nucleotides are TGCGCCAGCAGCTACCGGGGTAGCGGGGAGCAGTTCTTC. Translating it yields CASSYRGSGEQFF. This rearrangement joins TRBV4-1 to TRBJ2-1, with 7 bases lining up with TRBD2. The CDR3 consists of 13 residues. Germline values: CDR1 MGHRA, CDR2 YSYEKL. Trimming removed 5 bases from V and 10 bases from J; junction bases left unmatched: 8.

The chain links TRBV6-6 to TRBJ2-6; a possible D gene is TRBD2 (6 bases). V dropped 8 bases and J dropped 4 bases, with 9 bases sitting between them. Per the germline V gene, CDR1 is MNHNY and CDR2 is SVGAGI (reference sequence). The CDR3 is made up of 13 amino acids. DNA for the CDR3: TGTGCCAGCGGAGGGGACGGGGCCAACGTCCTGACTTTC. It yields the protein CASGGDGANVLTF.

The chain uses TRBV27 and TRBJ2-1, with D perhaps matching TRBD1 (6 bases). The CDR3 covers 13 residues. Germline V gene lookup returns CDR1 MNHEY and CDR2 SMNVEV (reference sequence). V gave up 6 bases and J gave up 6 bases, with 12 bases separating them. CDR3 amino acids: CASRMVQGNEQFF. In DNA form, the CDR3 reads TGTGCCAGCAGAATGGTACAGGGCAATGAGCAGTTCTTC.

With regard to this clone: In the same sample, other DNA sequences code for this CDR3. This chain joins TRBV5-6 and TRBJ1-2; no definite D call. Germline V gene lookup returns CDR1 SGHDT and CDR2 YYEEEE. The V gene lost 2 bases and the J gene lost 2 bases, with 7 bases spanning the gap. This CDR3 region has 13 residues. The CDR3 DNA reads as TGTGCCAGCAGCTTAGCGGGGAACTATGGCTACACCTTC. Encoded protein: CASSLAGNYGYTF.

Of note for this clone: A far more abundant clone sits one base away, making this likely a read error. This chain joins TRBV29-1 and TRBJ1-1; 10 positions agree with TRBD1. With 7 bases clipped from V and 4 bases from J, the junction kept 6 bases outside the gene matches. Germline V gives CDR1 SQVTM, CDR2 ANQGSEA. The CDR3 covers 13 residues. CDR3 nucleotide sequence: TGCAGCGGGGGACAGGGGAGGGGCACTGAAGCTTTCTTT. It translates to CSGGQGRGTEAFF.

This clone has just a few counts. CDR3 in amino acids: CASSKLAGARDTQYF. The CDR3 DNA follows: TGTGCCAGCAGCAAGCTAGCGGGAGCTAGGGATACGCAGTATTTT. The rearrangement links TRBV7-6 to TRBJ2-3; 10 nucleotides line up with TRBD2. V was clipped by 5 bases and J by 6 bases; unmatched bases: 8. The germline V gene encodes CDR1 SGHVS and CDR2 FNYEAQ. The CDR3 is made up of 15 amino acids.

This clone occurred once. The chain employs TRBV11-2 and TRBJ2-2; 7 positions agree with TRBD2. V was clipped by 4 bases and J by 2 bases; unmatched bases: 4. Germline V lookup: CDR1 SGHAT, CDR2 FQNNGV. There are 15 residues in the CDR3. CDR3 DNA sequence: TGTGCCAGCAGCTGGGGGGGAGACAACACCGGGGAGCTGTTTTTT. It yields the protein CASSWGGDNTGELFF.